This T cell receptor (beta chain) was profiled in a study of vaccination and CD4 T cells after COVID-19. Cultured CD4+ T-cell DNA underwent Oncomine TCR Beta short-read sequencing. One entry per CDR3 protein, called by TCRdb with MiXCR from the PCR reads. The table has more than 15,000 distinct CDR3 sequences, roughly 40% seen once. Germline-derived CDR1 and CDR2 are DFQATT and SNEGSKA (reference sequence). The CDR3 runs to 15 residues. Trimming shortened V by 4 bases and J by 5 bases, and 17 bases separated the two germline ends. This clonotype showed up just a few times. Its antigen is unknown. Treatment: approximately 9-day PBMC culture with coronavirus spike peptide pools or control peptides (ViraFEST assay).

Sequencing was carried out using CD4+ T cells from blood, cultured in vitro. The V call is TRBV20-1, the J call TRBJ1-4, with D tentatively TRBD1 (6 bases). The source of this sequence is a human donor who had recovered from COVID-19. CDR3 bases: TGCAGTGCTATAGACTCAGGGGAGGGGAATGAAAAACTGTTTTTT. It yields the protein CSAIDSGEGNEKLFF.